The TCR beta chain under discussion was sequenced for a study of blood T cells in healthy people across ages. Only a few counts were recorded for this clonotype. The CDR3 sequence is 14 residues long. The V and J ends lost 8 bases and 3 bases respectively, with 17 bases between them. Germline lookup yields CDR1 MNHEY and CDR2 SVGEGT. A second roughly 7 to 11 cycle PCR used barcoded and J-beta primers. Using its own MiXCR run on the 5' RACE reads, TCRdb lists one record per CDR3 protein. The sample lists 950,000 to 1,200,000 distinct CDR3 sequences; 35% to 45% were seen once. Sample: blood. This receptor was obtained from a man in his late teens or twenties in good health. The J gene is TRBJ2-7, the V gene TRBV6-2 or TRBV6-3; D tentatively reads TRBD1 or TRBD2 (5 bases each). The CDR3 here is CASGLGPYYYEQYF. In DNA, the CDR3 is TGTGCCAGCGGACTGGGACCGTACTACTACGAGCAGTACTTC.